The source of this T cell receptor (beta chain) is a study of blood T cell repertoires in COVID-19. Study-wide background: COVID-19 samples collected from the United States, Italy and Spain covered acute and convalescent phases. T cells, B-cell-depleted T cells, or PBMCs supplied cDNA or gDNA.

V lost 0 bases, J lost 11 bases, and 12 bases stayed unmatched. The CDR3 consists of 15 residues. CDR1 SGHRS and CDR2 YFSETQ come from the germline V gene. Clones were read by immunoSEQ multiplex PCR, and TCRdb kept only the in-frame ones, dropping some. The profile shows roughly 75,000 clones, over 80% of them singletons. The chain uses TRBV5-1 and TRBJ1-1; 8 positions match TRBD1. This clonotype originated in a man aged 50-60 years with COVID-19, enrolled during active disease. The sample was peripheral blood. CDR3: CASSLDAGRGRLAFF. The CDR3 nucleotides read TGCGCCAGCAGCTTGGACGCGGGCAGGGGGCGATTGGCTTTCTTT.